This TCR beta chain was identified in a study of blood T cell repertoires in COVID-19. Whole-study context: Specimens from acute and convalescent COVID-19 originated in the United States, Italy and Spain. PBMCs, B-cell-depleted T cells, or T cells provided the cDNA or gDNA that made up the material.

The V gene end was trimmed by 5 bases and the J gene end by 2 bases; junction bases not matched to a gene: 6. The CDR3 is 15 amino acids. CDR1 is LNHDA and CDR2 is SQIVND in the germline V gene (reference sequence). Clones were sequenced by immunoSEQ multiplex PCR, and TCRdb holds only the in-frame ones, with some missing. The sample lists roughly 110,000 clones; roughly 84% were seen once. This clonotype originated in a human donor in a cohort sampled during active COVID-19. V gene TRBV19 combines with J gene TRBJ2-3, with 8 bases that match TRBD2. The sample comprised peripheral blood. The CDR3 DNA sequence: TGTGCCAGTAGTTCCTCGGGAGGGTACACAGATACGCAGTATTTT. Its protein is CASSSSGGYTDTQYF.